The entry below describes one T cell receptor (beta chain). As yet, its antigen is unknown. Noted time point: late/post reinfection, 12 to 24 weeks after detection. Sorted cells were sequenced directly ex vivo without any in vitro expansion. The Montreal HEPCO cohort supplied donors who inject drugs. Per germline, CDR1 SGHAT and CDR2 FQNNGV. Trimming shortened V by 5 bases and J by 4 bases, and 8 bases separated the two germline ends. This CDR3 has 13 amino acids. The sample comes from a study of memory CD8 T cells in hepatitis C reinfection. Study at large: Chronic HCV followed reinfection in a couple of donors who cleared primary infection. Late/post reinfection sampling occurred 12 to 24 weeks after detected reinfection.

Some clones are missing from TCRdb's copy, which holds only in-frame ones; the method was immunoSEQ multiplex PCR. Among about 50,000 clones listed, approximately 92% were seen once. Study-wide points: Four or five donors were too few for definitive public clonotype conclusions.

Sequencing input: naive CD8+ T cells sorted from blood. This chain uses TRBV11-2 with TRBJ2-2; tentatively, D is TRBD2 (6 bases). The sequence was collected from a man aged 18 to 35 with hepatitis C virus infection. CDR3 sequence (DNA): TGTGCCAGCAGCCTCGGGGGCACCGGGGAGCTGTTTTTT. Translated, it gives CASSLGGTGELFF.